This T cell receptor beta chain was captured in a study of T cells in Graves' hyperthyroidism and ophthalmopathy. Germline loops: CDR1 SGHTA, CDR2 FQGTGA. After removal of 5 bases from V and 3 bases from J, the junction contained 4 bases not matched to a gene. CDR3 length: 14 residues. No progression to ophthalmopathy during 18 months of follow-up defined stable disease. What was amplified from RNA transcripts were TCR beta CDR3 regions. HTBI primers were used for first-round RT-PCR of the TCR CDR3. Each CDR3 protein is one row after TCRdb ran MiXCR on the multiplex PCR reads. The data contain nearly 750,000 distinct CDR3 sequences, under 45% of them seen just once; the ten biggest clones take up around 31%. Worth noting for this clonotype: What it binds is unknown.

The study, taken as a whole, reports: Ophthalmopathy got predicted by the model a median about 6.7 months before its onset.

Sequencing input: blood. This sequence was found in a woman aged 40 to 49 with Graves' hyperthyroidism. The V and J genes are TRBV7-3 and TRBJ2-5, with 9 bases matching TRBD2. CDR3 sequence: CASSPTSGKETQYF. The CDR3 nucleotides read TGTGCCAGCAGCCCGACTAGCGGTAAAGAGACCCAGTACTTC.